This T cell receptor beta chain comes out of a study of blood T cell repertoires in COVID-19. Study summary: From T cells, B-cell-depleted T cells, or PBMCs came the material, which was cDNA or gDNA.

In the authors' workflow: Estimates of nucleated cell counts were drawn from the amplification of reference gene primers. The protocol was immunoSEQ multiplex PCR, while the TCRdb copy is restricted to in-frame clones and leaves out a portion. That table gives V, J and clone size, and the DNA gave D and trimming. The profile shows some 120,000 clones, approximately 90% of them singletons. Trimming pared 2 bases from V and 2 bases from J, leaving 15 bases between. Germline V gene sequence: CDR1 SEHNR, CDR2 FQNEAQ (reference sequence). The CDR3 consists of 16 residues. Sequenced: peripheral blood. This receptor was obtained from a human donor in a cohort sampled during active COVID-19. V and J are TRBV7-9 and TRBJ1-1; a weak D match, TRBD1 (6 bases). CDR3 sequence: CASSLTGFRDNTEAFF. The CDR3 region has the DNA TGTGCCAGCAGCTTAACAGGGTTTCGTGATAACACTGAAGCTTTCTTT.